This paragraph reports one T cell receptor beta chain. The antigen remains undetermined. Germline V lookup: CDR1 MNHNS, CDR2 SASEGT. V gave up 8 bases and J gave up 2 bases; unmatched junction bases: 5. The CDR3 sequence is 14 residues long. Autoimmune disease history or systemic immunosuppression led to patients being barred. The source of the sample is a study of OX40 agonist ivuxolimab in advanced cancers. As for the study in general: About 42% of patients had received prior checkpoint inhibitor therapy. The study's findings and limits: At 0.1 to 3.0 mg/kg and by week 6, CD4+ and CD8+ T cells in the blood had expanded clonally.

Assay used: immunoSEQ multiplex PCR; TCRdb lists only in-frame clones, some missing. The sample includes tens of thousands of clones, about 90% of them seen just once. The sample was CD4+ or CD8+ T cells sorted from blood, taken in a trial of the OX40 agonist ivuxolimab. V gene TRBV6-1 combines with J gene TRBJ2-7, with TRBD1 identical over 11 bases. The origin of this receptor is an adult with an advanced solid tumor such as melanoma, head and neck, liver or kidney cancer. CDR3 nucleotide sequence: TGTGCCAGCGCTGGGACAGGGGGGCCCTACGAGCAGTACTTC. This sequence encodes CASAGTGGPYEQYF.